These T cell receptor beta chains were read from a single sample in a study of shared clonotypes between healthy human individuals. Some clones are missing from TCRdb's copy, which holds only in-frame ones; the method was immunoSEQ multiplex PCR. The table records 1.5 million to 2.5 million clones, roughly 95% of them present only once. The sequenced sample was naive CD8+ T cells sorted from blood. The source is a man aged 18 to 30 in good health. Both conserved end residues are part of each CDR3. The D gene is left open where the match is weak.

v_call	j_call	d_call	cdr3_aa	cdr3_nt
TRBV4-3	TRBJ2-1	.	CASSQDGSIAYNEQFF	TGCGCCAGCAGCCAAGATGGAAGTATAGCCTACAATGAGCAGTTCTTC
TRBV7-9	TRBJ2-3	.	CASSIPTHTQYF	TGTGCCAGCAGCATCCCGACACATACGCAGTATTTT
TRBV30	TRBJ1-4	.	CAWRIGVYEKLFF	TGTGCCTGGAGGATCGGGGTCTATGAAAAACTGTTTTTT
TRBV7-9	TRBJ1-1	.	CASSSRTENTEAFF	TGTGCCAGCAGCTCCAGGACAGAGAACACTGAAGCTTTCTTT
TRBV4-1	TRBJ2-5	TRBD1	CASSLDRGQETQYF	TGCGCCAGCAGCCTTGACAGGGGTCAAGAGACCCAGTACTTC
TRBV27	TRBJ1-1	.	CASRDHGVLDQNTEAFF	TGTGCCAGCCGCGATCACGGGGTTTTGGATCAGAACACTGAAGCTTTCTTT
TRBV27	TRBJ1-3	TRBD1	CASSLTGSGNTIYF	TGTGCCAGCAGTCTGACAGGGTCTGGAAACACCATATATTTT
TRBV7-6	TRBJ2-7	TRBD1	CASAGQGVVSYEQYF	TGTGCCAGCGCAGGACAGGGGGTGGTTAGCTACGAGCAGTACTTC
TRBV6-5	TRBJ2-7	.	CASSYSGSYEQYF	TGTGCCAGCAGTTATTCAGGCTCCTACGAGCAGTACTTC
TRBV7-9	TRBJ2-3	TRBD1	CASSLRQGPDTQYF	TGTGCCAGCAGCCTTAGACAGGGACCAGATACGCAGTATTTT